One and the same sample provided the 17 T cell receptor beta chains below, sequenced in a study of immune heterogeneity within non-small cell lung tumors. Template was bulk tumor genomic DNA, roughly 600 ng per sample. Several far-apart biopsies were taken per primary tumor during surgery. The study enrolled patients with untreated, newly diagnosed non-small cell lung cancer who underwent curative surgery. For the TCR beta CDR3, multiplex PCR with 32 V and 13 J primers performed the amplification. From the multiplex PCR reads, TCRdb called clonotypes with MiXCR, one entry per CDR3 protein. Of 5,000 to 6,500 distinct CDR3 sequences listed, around 23% were seen once; the top ten hold approximately 15%. The specimen was lung tumor tissue. The receptors come from a man in his fifties or sixties with non-small cell lung cancer.

On this clonotype: An end of the junction differs from the germline gene, which may be a read error. The V and J genes are TRBV13 and TRBJ2-7; TRBD2 agrees at 8 bases. Germline V gene data show CDR1 as PRHDT and CDR2 as FYEKMQ (reference sequence). This CDR3 spans 15 amino acids. The CDR3 nucleotides are TGTGCCAGCAGCGAACTACCGGGACTAGTCCACGAGCGGTACTTC. Translation gives CASSELPGLVHERYF.

By its share, this clonotype is medium-sized. V and J are TRBV3-1 and TRBJ2-7; TRBD2 matches at 10 bases. The germline gives CDR1 LGHDT, CDR2 YNNKEL (reference sequence). This CDR3 contains 16 residues. The V and J ends lost 4 bases and 6 bases, in that order; junction bases with no gene match: 12. CDR3 sequence: CASSLGVAGGIGEQYF. CDR3 in DNA: TGTGCCAGCAGCCTGGGGGTAGCGGGAGGAATTGGCGAGCAGTACTTC.

This clonotype was seen ten or more times. The rearrangement uses TRBV3-1 and TRBJ2-7; maybe TRBD2 (6 bases). Germline CDR1 reads LGHDT; CDR2 reads YNNKEL (reference sequence). The ends were cut back, 1 base at V and 3 bases at J, with 13 bases in the middle. The CDR3 consists of 15 residues. The CDR3: CASSQGARGFYEQYF. The CDR3 DNA reads as TGTGCCAGCAGCCAAGGGGCCCGGGGGTTCTACGAGCAGTACTTC.

By share, this clonotype counts as medium-sized (0.01 to 0.1%). The gene calls are TRBV5-5 and TRBJ2-7; 10 bases map to TRBD1. Per germline, CDR1 SGHKS and CDR2 YYEKEE (reference sequence). V trimming: 4 bases; J trimming: 0 bases; junction bases outside the gene matches: 7. This CDR3 has 16 residues. The CDR3 coding sequence is TGTGCCAGCAGCCCTAACCGACAGGGGGCCTCCTACGAGCAGTACTTC. Translating it yields CASSPNRQGASYEQYF.

In this sample, this clonotype is medium-sized. This chain joins TRBV20-1 and TRBJ2-7; possibly TRBD2 for D (7 bases). The germline gives CDR1 DFQATT, CDR2 SNEGSKA (reference sequence). The V end was cut by 0 bases, the J end by 5 bases, with 17 bases between. The CDR3 spans 15 residues. CDR3 sequence reads: CSARDLGGLMDEQYF. The DNA of the CDR3 is TGCAGTGCTAGAGATCTGGGGGGGCTCATGGACGAGCAGTACTTC.

This clonotype was counted a few times. This sequence joins TRBV20-1 and TRBJ1-2, with D perhaps matching TRBD1 (6 bases). The germline V gene has CDR1 DFQATT and CDR2 SNEGSKA (reference sequence). This CDR3 has 14 amino acids. Deletions cut 8 bases from V and 3 bases from J, with 19 bases between. Here the CDR3 reads CSLGGGPEYYGYTF. Here the CDR3 DNA reads TGCAGTTTGGGGGGGGGGCCCGAATACTATGGCTACACCTTC.

Regarding this clonotype: Just one base apart from a much larger clone, this may be a read error. The chain is built from TRBV25-1 and TRBJ1-6; D is undetermined. The CDR3 has 13 residues. Germline values: CDR1 MGHDK, CDR2 SYGVNS. The CDR3 loop reads CASSEINNSPPHF. The CDR3 DNA sequence: TGTGCCAGCAGTGAAATTAATAATTCACCCCCCCACTTT. Full variable domain (rest looked up from reference TRBV25-1 and TRBJ1-6): EADIYQTPRYLVIGTGKKITLECSQTMGHDKMYWYQQDPGMELHLIHYSYGVNSTEKGDLSSESTVSRIRTEHFPLTLESARPSHTSQYLCASSEINNSPPHFGNGTRLTVT.

This clonotype is termed medium-sized. The rearrangement uses TRBV7-2 and TRBJ2-3, with TRBD2 matching 7 bases. The ends lost 6 bases at V and 0 bases at J; junction bases unmatched: 3. This CDR3 has 14 residues. Germline V CDR1 and CDR2: SGHTA, FQGNSA. The CDR3 DNA reads TGTGCCAGCAGGCTAGCGGCTAGCACAGATACGCAGTATTTT. Its translation: CASRLAASTDTQYF.

This clonotype showed up just once. This CDR3 reads CASSEERGPDEQYF. CDR3 coding DNA: TGTGCCAGCAGTGAAGAGCGGGGGCCCGACGAGCAGTACTTC. This chain connects TRBV6-1 to TRBJ2-7; TRBD2 aligns across 8 bases. V was pared by 1 base and J by 5 bases, with 4 bases of the junction left unmatched. CDR1 and CDR2 (germline): MNHNS, SASEGT. The CDR3 is 14 amino acids.

This clonotype was seen a few times. This rearrangement joins TRBV5-4 to TRBJ1-1; 9 bases align to TRBD1. CDR1 is SGHNT, CDR2 YYREEE, per germline (reference sequence). With 4 bases clipped from V and 7 bases from J, the junction kept 5 bases outside the gene matches. This CDR3 has 13 amino acids. The CDR3 loop is CASSRDREREAFF. CDR3 in DNA: TGTGCCAGCAGCCGGGACAGGGAGCGTGAAGCTTTCTTT.

This clonotype was observed a handful of times. This chain links TRBV4-1 with TRBJ2-4; possible D gene TRBD1, 6 bases. Trimming removed 1 base at V and 7 bases at J, with 20 bases between. Germline CDR1 MGHRA, CDR2 YSYEKL. This CDR3 has 17 residues. The CDR3 nucleotides read TGCGCCAGCAGCCAAGTCTTTTCCAGGGGTATTGATAACATTCAGTACTTC. Protein product: CASSQVFSRGIDNIQYF.

This clonotype is medium-sized by share. The chain couples TRBV6-5 to TRBJ1-5; D might be TRBD1 (5 bases). The CDR3 contains 18 residues. CDR1 is MNHEY, CDR2 SVGAGI, per germline. V dropped 2 bases and J dropped 0 bases, with 17 bases sitting between them. The CDR3 loop reads CASSYPVGDGDSNQPQHF. The CDR3 coding sequence is TGTGCCAGCAGTTACCCCGTGGGGGACGGTGATAGCAATCAGCCCCAGCATTTT.

In its sample, this clonotype ranks as medium-sized. The chain has TRBV5-1 and TRBJ1-2; tentative D call: TRBD1 (6 bases). Germline CDR1 and CDR2: SGHRS and YFSETQ. The CDR3 length is 12 residues. The V end lost 5 bases, the J end lost 5 bases, and 10 bases lay between the germline ends. CDR3 sequence (DNA): TGCGCCAGCAGTCCTGGACAGTATGGCTACACCTTC. It codes for CASSPGQYGYTF.

This clonotype is labeled as medium-sized. The CDR3 DNA reads as TGTGCCACTCAAGGGACAGGGCGAAATGAAAAACTGTTTTTT. Translating it yields CATQGTGRNEKLFF. The chain joins TRBV6-1 to TRBJ1-4; 9 bases are shared with TRBD1. Germline V gene data show CDR1 as MNHNS and CDR2 as SASEGT. V lost 10 bases and J lost 5; bases outside the gene matches: 8. This CDR3 region has 14 residues.

As regards this clonotype: Since a much larger clone is just one base distant, this may be a read error. This chain uses TRBV3-1 with TRBJ2-1, with 12 bases matching TRBD2. V lost 3 bases and J lost 7; bases outside the gene matches: 4. The CDR3 has 15 amino acids. Germline CDR1 LGHDT, CDR2 YNNKEL (reference sequence). The CDR3 region is CASSHLAGGQNEQFF. The CDR3, as DNA: TGTGCCAGCAGCCATCTAGCGGGAGGGCAGAATGAGCAGTTCTTC.

This clonotype is medium-sized in the sample. J is TRBJ1-2 and V is TRBV18, with D perhaps TRBD1 (6 bases). From germline, CDR1 is KGHSH and CDR2 LQKENI. V dropped 6 bases and J dropped 0 bases, with 17 bases sitting between them. This CDR3 comprises 16 residues. In DNA, the CDR3 is TGTGCCAGCTCCCAAACATGGGACAAATCTAACTATGGCTACACCTTC. Translated: CASSQTWDKSNYGYTF. Full variable domain (outside the CDR3, taken from reference TRBV18 and TRBJ1-2): NAGVMQNPRHLVRRRGQEARLRCSPMKGHSHVYWYRQLPEEGLKFMVYLQKENIIDESGMPKERFSAEFPKEGPSILRIQQVVRGDSAAYFCASSQTWDKSNYGYTFGSGTRLTVV.

The rearrangement uses TRBV5-6 and TRBJ2-4; the D is unclear. CDR3 length: 15 residues. CDR1 SGHDT and CDR2 YYEEEE come from the germline V gene. The V end lost 5 bases, the J end lost 6 bases, and 18 bases lay between the germline ends. The DNA of the CDR3 is TGTGCCAGCAGTCGGCGAGTGGCGGTATTAAACATTCAGTACTTC. It specifies CASSRRVAVLNIQYF.